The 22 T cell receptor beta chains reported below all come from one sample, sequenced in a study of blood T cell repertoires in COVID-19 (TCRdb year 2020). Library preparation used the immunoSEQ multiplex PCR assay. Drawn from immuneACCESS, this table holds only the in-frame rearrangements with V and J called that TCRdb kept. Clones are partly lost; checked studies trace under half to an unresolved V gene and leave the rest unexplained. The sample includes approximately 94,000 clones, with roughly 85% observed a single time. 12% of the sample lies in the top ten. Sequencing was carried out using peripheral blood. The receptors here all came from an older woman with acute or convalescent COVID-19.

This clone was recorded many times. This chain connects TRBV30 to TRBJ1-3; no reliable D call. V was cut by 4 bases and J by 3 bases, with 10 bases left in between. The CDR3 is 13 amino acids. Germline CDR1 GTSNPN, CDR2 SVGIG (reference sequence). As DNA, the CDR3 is TGTGCCTGGAAGGTCCTAGGTGGAAACACCATATATTTT. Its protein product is CAWKVLGGNTIYF.

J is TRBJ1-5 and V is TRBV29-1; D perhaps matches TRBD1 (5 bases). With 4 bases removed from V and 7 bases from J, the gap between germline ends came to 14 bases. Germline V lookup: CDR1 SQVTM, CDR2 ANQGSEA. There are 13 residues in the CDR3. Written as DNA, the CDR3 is TGCAGCGTTGGGGGGGGAGGTTGGCAGCCCCAGCATTTT. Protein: CSVGGGGWQPQHF.

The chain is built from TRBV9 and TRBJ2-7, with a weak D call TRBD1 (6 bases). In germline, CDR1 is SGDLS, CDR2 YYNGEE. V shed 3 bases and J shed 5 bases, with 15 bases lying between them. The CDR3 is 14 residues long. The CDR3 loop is CASSETQGVNEQYF. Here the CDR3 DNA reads TGTGCCAGCAGCGAAACACAGGGTGTCAACGAGCAGTACTTC.

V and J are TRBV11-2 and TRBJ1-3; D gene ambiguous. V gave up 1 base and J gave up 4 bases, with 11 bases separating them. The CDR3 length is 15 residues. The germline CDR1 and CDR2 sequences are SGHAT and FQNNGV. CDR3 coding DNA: TGTGCCAGCAGCTTAGGCCCGGGTTCGGGAAACACCATATATTTT. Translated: CASSLGPGSGNTIYF.

CDR3 protein: CASSSNRIAGDFTDTQYF. The CDR3, as DNA: TGTGCCAGCAGCTCAAATCGTATAGCGGGGGACTTCACAGATACGCAGTATTTT. The chain combines TRBV5-6 with TRBJ2-3; TRBD2 matches 9 bases. V dropped 3 bases and J dropped 2; count of bases not matched to a gene: 13. The CDR3 totals 18 residues. The V gene's germline CDR1 is SGHDT and CDR2 YYEEEE.

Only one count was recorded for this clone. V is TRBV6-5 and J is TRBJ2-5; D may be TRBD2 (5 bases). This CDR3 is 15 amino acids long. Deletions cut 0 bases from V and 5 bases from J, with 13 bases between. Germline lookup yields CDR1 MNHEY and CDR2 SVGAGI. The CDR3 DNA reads TGTGCCAGCAGTTACTCGATTAATAGCGTTGAGACCCAGTACTTC. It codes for CASSYSINSVETQYF.

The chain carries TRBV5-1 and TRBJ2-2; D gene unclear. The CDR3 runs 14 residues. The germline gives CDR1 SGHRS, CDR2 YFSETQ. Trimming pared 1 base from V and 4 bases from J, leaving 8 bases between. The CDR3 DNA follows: TGCGCCAGCAGCTTGAACACGATCACCGGGGAGCTGTTTTTT. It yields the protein CASSLNTITGELFF.

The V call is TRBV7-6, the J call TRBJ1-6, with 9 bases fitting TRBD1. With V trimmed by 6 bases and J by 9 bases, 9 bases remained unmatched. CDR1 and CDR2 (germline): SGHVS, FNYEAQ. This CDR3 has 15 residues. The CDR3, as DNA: TGTGCCAGCAGTTCCCCGGGACAGGGTCTTTCACCCCTCCACTTT. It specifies CASSSPGQGLSPLHF.

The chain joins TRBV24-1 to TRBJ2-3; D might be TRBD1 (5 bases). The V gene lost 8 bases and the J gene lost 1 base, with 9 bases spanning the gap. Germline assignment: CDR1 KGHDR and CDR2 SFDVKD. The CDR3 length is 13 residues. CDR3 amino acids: CATTTDGTDTQYF. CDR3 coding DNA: TGTGCCACCACGACAGATGGCACAGATACGCAGTATTTT.

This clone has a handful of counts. Written as DNA, the CDR3 is TGTGCCAGCAGCTTAGAAGGGGGAGTCGGGGAGCTGTTTTTT. Translating gives CASSLEGGVGELFF. The V call is TRBV7-9, the J call TRBJ2-2; tentatively, D is TRBD1 (6 bases). Trimming left V 1 base short and J 7 bases short, with 10 bases between. The CDR3 runs 14 residues. CDR1 is SEHNR and CDR2 is FQNEAQ in the germline V gene (reference sequence).

The CDR3, as DNA: TGTGCCAGCAGCTTGGAGGGACAGGGATTCGATGGCTACACCTTC. Translating it yields CASSLEGQGFDGYTF. The genes are TRBV5-6 and TRBJ1-2, with 9 nucleotides matching TRBD1. Per the germline V gene, CDR1 is SGHDT and CDR2 is YYEEEE. The V segment lost 0 bases and the J segment 6 bases; nucleotides outside the gene matches: 6. This CDR3 has 15 amino acids.

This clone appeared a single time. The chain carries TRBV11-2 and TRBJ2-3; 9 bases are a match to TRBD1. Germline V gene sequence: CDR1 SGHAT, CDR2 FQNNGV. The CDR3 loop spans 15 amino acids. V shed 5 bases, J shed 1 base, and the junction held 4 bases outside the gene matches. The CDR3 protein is CASSVQGARTDTQYF. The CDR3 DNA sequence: TGTGCCAGCAGCGTACAGGGGGCTCGCACAGATACGCAGTATTTT.

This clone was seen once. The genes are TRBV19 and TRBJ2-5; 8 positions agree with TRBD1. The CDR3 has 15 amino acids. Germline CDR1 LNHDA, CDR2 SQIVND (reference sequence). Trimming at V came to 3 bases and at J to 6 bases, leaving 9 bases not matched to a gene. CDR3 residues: CASSITRDRRQTQYF. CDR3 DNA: TGTGCCAGTAGTATCACCCGGGACAGGCGACAGACCCAGTACTTC.

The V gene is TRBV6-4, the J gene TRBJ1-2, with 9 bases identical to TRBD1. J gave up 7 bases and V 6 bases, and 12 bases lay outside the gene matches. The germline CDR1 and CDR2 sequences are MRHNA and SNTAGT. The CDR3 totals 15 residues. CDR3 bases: TGTGCCAGCAGGGAAGGGGGACAGGGAGTAGGTGGCTACACCTTC. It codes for CASREGGQGVGGYTF.

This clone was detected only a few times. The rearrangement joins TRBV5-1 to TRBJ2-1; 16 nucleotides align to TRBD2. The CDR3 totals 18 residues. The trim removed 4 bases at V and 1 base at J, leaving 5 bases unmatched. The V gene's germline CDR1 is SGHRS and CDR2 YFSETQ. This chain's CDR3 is CASSAGLAGGRSYNEQFF. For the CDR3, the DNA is TGCGCCAGCAGCGCGGGACTAGCGGGGGGGAGATCCTACAATGAGCAGTTCTTC.

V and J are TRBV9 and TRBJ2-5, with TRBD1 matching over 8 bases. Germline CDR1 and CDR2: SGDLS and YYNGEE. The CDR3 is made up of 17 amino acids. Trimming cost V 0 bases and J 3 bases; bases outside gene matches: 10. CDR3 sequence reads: CASSVADRGWPKETQYF. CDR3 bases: TGTGCCAGCAGCGTAGCTGACAGGGGTTGGCCCAAAGAGACCCAGTACTTC.

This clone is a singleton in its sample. CDR3 in amino acids: CASSKAQGVPRPQHF. The CDR3 nucleotides are TGTGCCAGCAGCAAAGCGCAAGGGGTCCCAAGGCCCCAGCATTTT. The chain has TRBV21-1 and TRBJ1-5; TRBD1 is taken as the D call from the table, unchecked against the DNA. TRBV21-1 is noted as a pseudogene. The CDR3 consists of 15 residues.

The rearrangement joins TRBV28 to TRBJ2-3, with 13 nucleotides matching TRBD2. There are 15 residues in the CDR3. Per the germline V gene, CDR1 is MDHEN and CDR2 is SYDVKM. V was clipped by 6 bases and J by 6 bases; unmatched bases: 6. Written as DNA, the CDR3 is TGTGCCAGCAGGGGGGGACTAGCGGGGAGGGATACGCAGTATTTT. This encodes CASRGGLAGRDTQYF.

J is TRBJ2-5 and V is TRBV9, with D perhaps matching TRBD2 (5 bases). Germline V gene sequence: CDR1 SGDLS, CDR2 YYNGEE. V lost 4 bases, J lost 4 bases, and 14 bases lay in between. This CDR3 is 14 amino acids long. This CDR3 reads CASSPGLAIETQYF. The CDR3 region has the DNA TGTGCCAGCAGCCCCGGGCTAGCAATAGAGACCCAGTACTTC. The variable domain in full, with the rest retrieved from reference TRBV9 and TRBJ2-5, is DSGVTQTPKHLITATGQRVTLRCSPRSGDLSVYWYQQSLDQGLQFLIQYYNGEERAKGNILERFSAQQFPDLHSELNLSSLELGDSALYFCASSPGLAIETQYFGPGTRLLVL.

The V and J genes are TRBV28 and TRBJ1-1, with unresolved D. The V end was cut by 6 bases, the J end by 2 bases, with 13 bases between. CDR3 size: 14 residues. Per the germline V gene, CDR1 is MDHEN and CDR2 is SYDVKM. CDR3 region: CASSLTFFNTEAFF. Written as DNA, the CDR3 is TGTGCCAGCAGCCTGACTTTCTTTAACACTGAAGCTTTCTTT.

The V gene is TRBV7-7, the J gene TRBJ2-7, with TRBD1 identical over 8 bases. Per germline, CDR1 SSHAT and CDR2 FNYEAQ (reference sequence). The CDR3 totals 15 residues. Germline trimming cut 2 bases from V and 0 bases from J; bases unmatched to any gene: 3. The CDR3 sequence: CASSLRQGNSYEQYF. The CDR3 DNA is TGTGCCAGCAGCTTAAGACAGGGGAACTCCTACGAGCAGTACTTC.

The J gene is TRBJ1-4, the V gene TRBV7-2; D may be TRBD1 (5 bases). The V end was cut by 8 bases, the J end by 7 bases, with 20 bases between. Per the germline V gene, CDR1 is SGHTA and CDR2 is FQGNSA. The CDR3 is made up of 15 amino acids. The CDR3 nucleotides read TGTGCCAGCCGTTCGGGAGCGGGGACTTTTGAAAAACTGTTTTTT. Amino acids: CASRSGAGTFEKLFF.